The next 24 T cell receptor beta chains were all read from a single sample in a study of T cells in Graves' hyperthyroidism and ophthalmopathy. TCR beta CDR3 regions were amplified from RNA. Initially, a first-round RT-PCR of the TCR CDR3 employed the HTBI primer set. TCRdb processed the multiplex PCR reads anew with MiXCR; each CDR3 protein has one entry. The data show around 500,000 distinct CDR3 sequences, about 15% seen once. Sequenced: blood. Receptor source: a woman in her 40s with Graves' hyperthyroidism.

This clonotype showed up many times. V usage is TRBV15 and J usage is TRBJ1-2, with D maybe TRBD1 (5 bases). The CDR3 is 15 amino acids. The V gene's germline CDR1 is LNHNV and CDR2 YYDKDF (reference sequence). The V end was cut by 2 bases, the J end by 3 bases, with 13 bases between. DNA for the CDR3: TGTGCCACCAGCAGAACTCCCGGGGGGGACTATGGCTACACCTTC. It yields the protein CATSRTPGGDYGYTF.

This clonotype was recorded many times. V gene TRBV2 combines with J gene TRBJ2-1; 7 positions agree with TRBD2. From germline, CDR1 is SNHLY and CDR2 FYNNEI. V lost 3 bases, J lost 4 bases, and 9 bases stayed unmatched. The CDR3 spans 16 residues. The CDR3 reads CASSDLGGTRYNEQFF. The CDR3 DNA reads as TGTGCCAGCAGTGATCTGGGAGGGACTCGTTACAATGAGCAGTTCTTC.

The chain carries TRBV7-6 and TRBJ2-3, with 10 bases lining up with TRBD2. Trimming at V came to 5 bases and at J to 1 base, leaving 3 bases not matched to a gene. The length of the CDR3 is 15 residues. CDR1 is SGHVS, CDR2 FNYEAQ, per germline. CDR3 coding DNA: TGTGCCAGCAGCAAAGCGGGAGGGCGCACAGATACGCAGTATTTT. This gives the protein CASSKAGGRTDTQYF.

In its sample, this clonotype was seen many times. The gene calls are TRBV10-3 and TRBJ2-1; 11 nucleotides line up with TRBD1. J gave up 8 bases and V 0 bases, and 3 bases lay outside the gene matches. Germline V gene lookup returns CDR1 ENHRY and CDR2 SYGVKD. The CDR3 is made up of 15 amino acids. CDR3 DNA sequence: TGTGCCATCAGTGAGTCCAGGACAGGGGGCGATGAGCAGTTCTTC. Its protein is CAISESRTGGDEQFF.

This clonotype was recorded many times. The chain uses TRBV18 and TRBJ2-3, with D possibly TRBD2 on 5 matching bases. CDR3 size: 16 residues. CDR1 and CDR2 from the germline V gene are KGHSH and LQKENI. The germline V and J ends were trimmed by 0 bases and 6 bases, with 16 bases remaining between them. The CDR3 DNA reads TGTGCCAGCTCACCACCGAGTAGCGTAGTCGTGGATACGCAGTATTTT. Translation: CASSPPSSVVVDTQYF.

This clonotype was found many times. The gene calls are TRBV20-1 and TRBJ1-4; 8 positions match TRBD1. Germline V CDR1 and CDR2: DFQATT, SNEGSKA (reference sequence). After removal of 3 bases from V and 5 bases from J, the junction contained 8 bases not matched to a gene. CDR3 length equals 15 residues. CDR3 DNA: TGCAGTGCTAGTGCAACAGGGGGAGTGAATGAAAAACTGTTTTTT. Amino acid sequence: CSASATGGVNEKLFF.

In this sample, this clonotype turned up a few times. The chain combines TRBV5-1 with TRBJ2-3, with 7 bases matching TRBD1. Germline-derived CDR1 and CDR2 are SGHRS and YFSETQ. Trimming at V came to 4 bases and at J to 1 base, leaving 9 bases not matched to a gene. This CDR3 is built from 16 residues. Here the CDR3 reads CASSLTGVSGTDTQYF. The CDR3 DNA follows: TGCGCCAGCAGCCTCACAGGGGTCTCAGGCACAGATACGCAGTATTTT.

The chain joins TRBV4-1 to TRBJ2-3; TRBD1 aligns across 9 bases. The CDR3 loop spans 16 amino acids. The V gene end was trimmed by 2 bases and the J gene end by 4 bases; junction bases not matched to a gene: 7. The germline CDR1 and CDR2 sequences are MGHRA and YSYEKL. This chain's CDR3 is CASSQIGTGRADTQYF. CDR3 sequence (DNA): TGCGCCAGCAGCCAAATCGGGACAGGGAGAGCAGATACGCAGTATTTT.

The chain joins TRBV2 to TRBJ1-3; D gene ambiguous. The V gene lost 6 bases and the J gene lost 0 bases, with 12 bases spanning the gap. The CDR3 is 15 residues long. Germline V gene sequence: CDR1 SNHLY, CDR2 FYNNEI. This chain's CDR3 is CASSFIGDSGNTIYF. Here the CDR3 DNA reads TGTGCCAGCAGCTTCATCGGGGACTCTGGAAACACCATATATTTT.

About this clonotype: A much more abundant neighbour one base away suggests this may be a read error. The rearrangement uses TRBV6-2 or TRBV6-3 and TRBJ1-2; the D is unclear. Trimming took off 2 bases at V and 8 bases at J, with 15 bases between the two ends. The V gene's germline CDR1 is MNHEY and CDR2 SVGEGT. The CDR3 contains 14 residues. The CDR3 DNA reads TGTGCCAGCAGTTACCCGGACCGCCTCGGCGGCTACACCTTC. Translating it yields CASSYPDRLGGYTF.

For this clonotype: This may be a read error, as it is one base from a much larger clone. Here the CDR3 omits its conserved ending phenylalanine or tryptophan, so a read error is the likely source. The CDR3 DNA sequence: TGTGCCAGCAGCTCCCGGGACAACACCTACGAGCAGTACTTA. Amino acids: CASSSRDNTYEQYL. The rearrangement joins TRBV7-9 to TRBJ2-7, with a weak D call TRBD1 (6 bases). Germline CDR1 is SEHNR and CDR2 is FQNEAQ (reference sequence). Trimming pared 4 bases from V and 2 bases from J, leaving 12 bases between. This CDR3 has 14 amino acids.

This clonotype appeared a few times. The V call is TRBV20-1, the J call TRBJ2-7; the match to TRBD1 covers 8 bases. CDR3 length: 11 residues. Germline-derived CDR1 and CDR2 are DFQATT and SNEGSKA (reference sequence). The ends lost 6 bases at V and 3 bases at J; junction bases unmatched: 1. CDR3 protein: CSADRDYEQYF. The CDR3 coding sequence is TGCAGTGCGGACAGGGACTACGAGCAGTACTTC.

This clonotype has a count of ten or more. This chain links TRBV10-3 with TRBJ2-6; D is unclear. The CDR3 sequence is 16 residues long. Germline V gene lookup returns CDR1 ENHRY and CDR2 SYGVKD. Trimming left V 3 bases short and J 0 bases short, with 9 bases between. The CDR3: CAISDDGFSGANVLTF. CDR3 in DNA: TGTGCCATCAGTGACGACGGATTCTCTGGGGCCAACGTCCTGACTTTC.

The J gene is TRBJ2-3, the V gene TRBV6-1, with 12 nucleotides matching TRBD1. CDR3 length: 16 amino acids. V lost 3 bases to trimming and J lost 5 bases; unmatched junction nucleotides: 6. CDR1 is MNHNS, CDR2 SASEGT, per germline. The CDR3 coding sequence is TGTGCCAGCAGTGACCCGGGACAGGGGGCGGTAGATACGCAGTATTTT. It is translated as CASSDPGQGAVDTQYF.

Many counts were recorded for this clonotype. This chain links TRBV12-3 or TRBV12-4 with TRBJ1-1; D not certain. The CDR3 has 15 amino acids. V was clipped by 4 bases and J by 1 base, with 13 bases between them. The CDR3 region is CASSSPGVQNTEAFF. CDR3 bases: TGTGCCAGCAGTTCACCGGGAGTCCAGAACACTGAAGCTTTCTTT.

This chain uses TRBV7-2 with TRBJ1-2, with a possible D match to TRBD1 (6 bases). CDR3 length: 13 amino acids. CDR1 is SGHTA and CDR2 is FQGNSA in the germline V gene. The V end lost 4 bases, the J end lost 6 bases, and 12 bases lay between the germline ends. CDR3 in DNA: TGTGCCAGCAGCTCGCAAAGGGGGGATGGCTACACCTTC. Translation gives CASSSQRGDGYTF.

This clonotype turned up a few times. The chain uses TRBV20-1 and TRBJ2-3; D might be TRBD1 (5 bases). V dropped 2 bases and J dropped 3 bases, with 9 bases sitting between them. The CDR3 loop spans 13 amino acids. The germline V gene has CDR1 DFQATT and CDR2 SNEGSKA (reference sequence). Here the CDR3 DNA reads TGCAGTGCTAGACAGGGCTGGACAGATACGCAGTATTTT. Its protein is CSARQGWTDTQYF.

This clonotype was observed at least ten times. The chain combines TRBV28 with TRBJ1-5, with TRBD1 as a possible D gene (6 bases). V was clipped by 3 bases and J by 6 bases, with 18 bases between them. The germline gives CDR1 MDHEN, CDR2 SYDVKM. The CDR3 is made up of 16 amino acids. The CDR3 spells CASSFNVGLGGQPQHF. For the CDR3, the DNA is TGTGCCAGCAGTTTTAACGTCGGACTAGGGGGTCAGCCCCAGCATTTT. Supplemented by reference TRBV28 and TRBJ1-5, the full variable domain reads DVKVTQSSRYLVKRTGEKVFLECVQDMDHENMFWYRQDPGLGLRLIYFSYDVKMKEKGDIPEGYSVSREKKERFSLILESASTNQTSMYLCASSFNVGLGGQPQHFGDGTRLSIL.

CDR3 region: CASRGQTGGTGELFF. CDR3 nucleotide sequence: TGTGCCAGCAGAGGACAGACAGGGGGCACCGGGGAGCTGTTTTTT. This sequence joins TRBV28 and TRBJ2-2; 9 bases match TRBD1. This CDR3 spans 15 amino acids. V was clipped by 6 bases and J by 4 bases; unmatched bases: 6. Germline CDR1 MDHEN, CDR2 SYDVKM.

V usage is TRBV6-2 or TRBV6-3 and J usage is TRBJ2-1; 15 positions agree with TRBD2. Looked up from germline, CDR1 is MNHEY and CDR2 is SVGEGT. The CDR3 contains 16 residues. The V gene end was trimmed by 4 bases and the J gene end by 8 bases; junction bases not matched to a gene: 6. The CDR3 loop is CASSLGLAGGSHEQFF. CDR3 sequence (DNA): TGTGCCAGCAGTTTGGGACTAGCGGGAGGTTCCCATGAGCAGTTCTTC.

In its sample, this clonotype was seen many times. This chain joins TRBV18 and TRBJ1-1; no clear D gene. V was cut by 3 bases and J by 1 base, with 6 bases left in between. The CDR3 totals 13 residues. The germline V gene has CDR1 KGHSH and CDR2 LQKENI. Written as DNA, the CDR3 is TGTGCCAGCTCACCGGACCAGAACACTGAAGCTTTCTTT. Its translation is CASSPDQNTEAFF.

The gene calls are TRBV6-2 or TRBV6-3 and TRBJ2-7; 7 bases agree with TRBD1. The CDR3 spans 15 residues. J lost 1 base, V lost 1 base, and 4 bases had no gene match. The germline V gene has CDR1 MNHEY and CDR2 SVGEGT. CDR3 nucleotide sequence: TGTGCCAGCAGTTACTTCACAGGGGTATCCTACGAGCAGTACTTC. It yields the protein CASSYFTGVSYEQYF.

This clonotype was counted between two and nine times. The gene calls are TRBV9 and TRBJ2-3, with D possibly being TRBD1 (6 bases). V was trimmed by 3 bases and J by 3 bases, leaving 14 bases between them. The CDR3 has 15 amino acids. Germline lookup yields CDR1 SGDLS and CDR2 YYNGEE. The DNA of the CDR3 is TGTGCCAGCAGCGCGAGGGGGTTGGGGACAGATACGCAGTATTTT. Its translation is CASSARGLGTDTQYF.

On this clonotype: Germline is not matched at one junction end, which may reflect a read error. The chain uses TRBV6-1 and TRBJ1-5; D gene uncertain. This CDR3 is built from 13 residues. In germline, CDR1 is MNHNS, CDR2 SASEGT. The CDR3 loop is CASSEDGNRPQHF. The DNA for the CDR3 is TGTGCCAGCAGTGAAGATGGCAATCGGCCCCAGCATTTT.